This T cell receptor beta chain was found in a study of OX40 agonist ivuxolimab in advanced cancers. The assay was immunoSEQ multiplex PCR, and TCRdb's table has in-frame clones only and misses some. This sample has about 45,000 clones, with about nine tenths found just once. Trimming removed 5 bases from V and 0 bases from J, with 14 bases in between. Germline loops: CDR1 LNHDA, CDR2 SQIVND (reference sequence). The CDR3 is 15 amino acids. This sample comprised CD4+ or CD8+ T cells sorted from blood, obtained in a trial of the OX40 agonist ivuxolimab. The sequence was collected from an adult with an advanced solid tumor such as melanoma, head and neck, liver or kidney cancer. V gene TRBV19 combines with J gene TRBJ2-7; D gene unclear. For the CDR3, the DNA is TGTGCCAGTAGTCCTCGGACCCGTAGCTCCTACGAGCAGTACTTC. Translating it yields CASSPRTRSSYEQYF.